These T cell receptor beta chains were read from a single sample in a study of blood T cell repertoires in COVID-19. Data came from immunoSEQ multiplex PCR; TCRdb stores just in-frame clones and leaves some out. The sample holds tens of thousands of clones; 81% are singletons and the top ten take more than 20%. The specimen sequenced was peripheral blood. Receptor source: a man older than 75 with active or convalescent COVID-19. CDR3s include the opening cysteine and the closing phenylalanine or tryptophan. D genes are given only for firm matches. Some rows mark clone size as missing; the rest say once, few, many or name a class of expanded clone.

TRBV18	NA	NA	TRBJ2-7	TGTGCCAGCTCACCAGGTGGACAGCTCTCCTACGAGCAGTACTTC	CASSPGGQLSYEQYF
TRBV27	NA	NA	TRBJ1-2	TGTGCCAGCAGTTTCGGGGGTTACTATGGCTACACCTTC	CASSFGGYYGYTF
TRBV2	few	TRBD2	TRBJ2-5	TGTGCCAGCAGTTCACCGGGACTAGCACAAGAGACCCAGTACTTC	CASSSPGLAQETQYF
TRBV11-2	NA	TRBD1	TRBJ1-4	TGTGCCAGCAGCCCCACAGGGGGACGCGGTGAAAAACTGTTTTTT	CASSPTGGRGEKLFF
TRBV4-1	NA	TRBD1	TRBJ1-6	TGCGCCAGCAGCCAAGGACAGGCAGGGGGCGCATATAATTCACCCCTCCACTTT	CASSQGQAGGAYNSPLHF
TRBV4-2	NA	NA	TRBJ2-1	TGTGCCAGCAGCCAAGATGCACTTATCTTC	CASSQDALIF
TRBV19	NA	NA	TRBJ2-1	TGTGCCAGTACAGGCCGCTCCTACAATGAGCAGTTCTTC	CASTGRSYNEQFF
TRBV3-1/TRBV3-2	NA	TRBD1	TRBJ1-2	TGTGCCAGCAGACCGGGGGGACAGGGGGCCCTTAGCTATGGCTACACCTTC	CASRPGGQGALSYGYTF
TRBV29-1	NA	NA	TRBJ1-2	TGCAGCGTTGATGCATCGGGGTTAGGCTATGGCTACACCTTC	CSVDASGLGYGYTF
TRBV5-4	few	NA	TRBJ2-7	TGTGCCAGCAGCTTAGGGGGCTACGAGCAGTACTTC	CASSLGGYEQYF
TRBV19	NA	TRBD1	TRBJ2-6	TGTGCCAGTAGGGGACAGCTCTCCTCTGGGGCCAACGTCCTGACTTTC	CASRGQLSSGANVLTF
TRBV7-2	NA	TRBD1	TRBJ2-2	TGTGCCAGCAGCTTTTGGACAGGGACCGGGGAGCTGTTTTTT	CASSFWTGTGELFF
TRBV5-1	NA	TRBD1	TRBJ2-7	TGCGCCAGCAGCCCCACCGTTGGGACAGGTCTTTTCGAGCAGTACTTC	CASSPTVGTGLFEQYF
TRBV28	NA	NA	TRBJ1-5	TGTGCCAGCTCAGGGAGCAATCAGCCCCAGCATTTT	CASSGSNQPQHF
TRBV14	NA	TRBD2	TRBJ2-5	TGTGCCAGCAGCCAAAGCGCGGGGGGTTCTGAGACCCAGTACTTC	CASSQSAGGSETQYF
TRBV7-9	NA	NA	TRBJ1-5	TGTGCCAGCAGCCAAGGGGGCAATCAGCCCCAGCATTTT	CASSQGGNQPQHF
TRBV7-2	NA	TRBD1	TRBJ1-3	TGTGCCAGCAGCTTCGCCCGGGACAGCTCTGGAAACACCATATATTTT	CASSFARDSSGNTIYF
TRBV27	NA	NA	TRBJ1-6	TGTGCCAGCAAAGTTTGGGACATCCATAGCTCCTATAATTCACCCCTCCACTTT	CASKVWDIHSSYNSPLHF
TRBV3-1/TRBV3-2	NA	NA	TRBJ2-3	TGTGCCAGCAGCCAAGATAGAGCGCGCCATACGCAGTATTTT	CASSQDRARHTQYF
TRBV24-1	NA	NA	TRBJ2-1	TGTGCCACTAAGGGGACACACTACACCGATGAGCAGTTCTTC	CATKGTHYTDEQFF
TRBV19	NA	TRBD1	TRBJ1-1	TGTGCCAGTACCTTTACAGGGGGGACTGAAGCTTTCTTT	CASTFTGGTEAFF
TRBV3-1/TRBV3-2	NA	TRBD2	TRBJ2-5	TGTGCCAGCAGCCACCGACTAGCGGGAGCTAAGAGAAGCCAGTACTTC	CASSHRLAGAKRSQYF
TRBV19	NA	TRBD1	TRBJ1-2	TGTGCCAGTAGCACGGACAGGGTCTATGGCTACACCTTC	CASSTDRVYGYTF
TRBV15	once	TRBD1	TRBJ2-7	TGTGCCACCAGCAGAGATCCCTACCGGGGACAGGGCCACGAGCAGTACTTC	CATSRDPYRGQGHEQYF
TRBV2	NA	NA	TRBJ1-6	TGTGCCAGCAGCCCGGGACTAGGGGATTCACCCCTCCACTTT	CASSPGLGDSPLHF
TRBV4-3	few	NA	TRBJ2-3	TGCGCCAGCAGCCTCGGGACTCGAGGCACAGATACGCAGTATTTT	CASSLGTRGTDTQYF
TRBV28	NA	NA	TRBJ1-5	TGTGCCAGCAGGTCAGGGGTCAATAGCAATCAGCCCCAGCATTTT	CASRSGVNSNQPQHF
TRBV2	NA	NA	TRBJ2-7	TGTGCCAGCAGTGAAGCGCCCCAATTACACGGGAAAGAGCAGTACTTC	CASSEAPQLHGKEQYF
TRBV4-3	NA	NA	TRBJ2-1	TGCGCCAGCAGCCAAGCCGGGACATACTACAATGAGCAGTTCTTC	CASSQAGTYYNEQFF
TRBV11-2	NA	TRBD2	TRBJ2-5	TGTGCCAGCATGGGGGGGCAAGAGACCCAGTACTTC	CASMGGQETQYF
TRBV12-5	NA	NA	TRBJ2-5	TGTGCTAGTGAGACCGGAAACAGGCAAGAGACCCAGTACTTC	CASETGNRQETQYF
TRBV18	NA	NA	TRBJ2-7	TGTGCCAGCTCACCACCGCGACAAGATTTACGAGAGCAGTACTTC	CASSPPRQDLREQYF
TRBV18	once	TRBD1	TRBJ1-2	TGTGCCAGCTCACCAGGGGACAGAGCTAACTATGGCTACACCTTC	CASSPGDRANYGYTF
TRBV15	NA	NA	TRBJ1-1	TGTGCCACCAGCAGAGATTATAGTACTGAAGCTTTCTTT	CATSRDYSTEAFF
TRBV7-5	few	NA	TRBJ2-1	TGTGTCAGAAGCTCCGGGACTAGCGGGGGGGCCGGTATACACAATGAGCAGTTCTTC	CVRSSGTSGGAGIHNEQFF
TRBV9	NA	TRBD1	TRBJ1-1	TGTGCCAGCAGGGGGACAGGGACGAACACTGAAGCTTTCTTT	CASRGTGTNTEAFF
TRBV4-1	NA	TRBD1	TRBJ2-6	TGCGCCAGCAGCGCCGGACAGGGAGCCAACGTCCTGACTTTC	CASSAGQGANVLTF
TRBV28	NA	TRBD1	TRBJ1-4	TGTGCCAGCAGCCTTACCCGGACAGGGCTTACTAATGAAAAACTGTTTTTT	CASSLTRTGLTNEKLFF
TRBV29-1	NA	NA	TRBJ1-1	TGCAGCGTTGTAAGGAGGAACACTGAAGCTTTCTTT	CSVVRRNTEAFF
TRBV9	NA	NA	TRBJ1-5	TGTGCCAGCAGCCGGGAAGACCTACAGCCCCAGCATTTT	CASSREDLQPQHF
TRBV19	once	TRBD2	TRBJ2-1	TGTGCCAGTAGTGCGGGACTAGCGATGCCGTTCTTC	CASSAGLAMPFF
TRBV19	few	NA	TRBJ1-5	TGTGCCAGTAGTCCCCGGGTGAGTTTCGGGGGCAATCAGCCCCAGCATTTT	CASSPRVSFGGNQPQHF
TRBV3-1/TRBV3-2	NA	NA	TRBJ2-7	TGTGCCAGCAGCCAAGGTCCGACAGACCGGCAGCAGTACTTC	CASSQGPTDRQQYF
TRBV19	NA	TRBD1	TRBJ2-3	TGTGCCAGTAGTAGTACAGGGGGGGATACGCAGTATTTT	CASSSTGGDTQYF
TRBV5-4	NA	NA	TRBJ2-5	TGTGCCAGCAGCCTACCTCTGGGTGGGATTTCAAGGGAGGAGACCCAGTACTTC	CASSLPLGGISREETQYF
TRBV10-3	NA	TRBD1	TRBJ1-3	TGTGCCATCAGTGAGTCGAAGAGGGACAGCCCGTTCACGGGAAACACCATATATTTT	CAISESKRDSPFTGNTIYF
TRBV10-2	NA	NA	TRBJ1-5	TGCGCCAGCAGTGCGACGAGGGATCAGCCCCAGCATTTT	CASSATRDQPQHF
TRBV6-4	NA	NA	TRBJ1-6	TGTGCCAGCAGCCAGGCTACGGATTCACCCCTCCACTTT	CASSQATDSPLHF
TRBV5-6	NA	NA	TRBJ1-2	TGTGCCAGCAGCAACAGTTATGGCTACACCTTC	CASSNSYGYTF
TRBV5-8	once	NA	TRBJ2-3	TGTGCCAGCAGCATCCGCTCCACGAAGCTGTATTTT	CASSIRSTKLYF